This T cell receptor beta chain was documented in a study of shared clonotypes between healthy human individuals. About the research overall: The donor pool was made up of two women and a few men aged 18 to 49. Used for every donor were three CD4 naive, three CD4 memory, two CD8 naive and one CD8 memory plate.

Cells designated naive CD8 were CD45RO-negative and were positively selected for CCR7, with terminally differentiated effector memory CD45RA+ cells excluded. Only Caucasian adults living in Nashville, Tennessee made up the donor group. Per the study methods: Sequence data from immunoSEQ were junction-only and lacked quality scores; consequently, filtering differed. The repertoire was sequenced with immunoSEQ multiplex PCR; TCRdb's copy has only in-frame clones and lacks some. V and J calls and clone size are as listed in that table; D and trimming were resolved from the DNA. The table has about 610,000 clones, about 96% seen once. The source material was naive CD8+ T cells sorted from blood. The TCR comes from a young woman in good health.

The DNA for the CDR3 is TGTGCCAGCAGGTCACAGGGGTTGGGCTATGGCTACACCTTC. Protein product: CASRSQGLGYGYTF. This rearrangement joins TRBV28 to TRBJ1-2; 7 bases line up with TRBD1. Germline CDR1 reads MDHEN; CDR2 reads SYDVKM. Trimming cost V 6 bases and J 4 bases; bases outside gene matches: 8. CDR3 length: 14 amino acids.